The rows below give T cell receptor beta chains drawn from one sample of a study of CD8+ T cells in alopecia areata. This table comes from immunoSEQ multiplex PCR, and its TCRdb copy is limited to in-frame clones, with some not included. The sample gives about 100,000 clones, roughly 84% of which show up once; 24% is in the top ten. Here the sequenced sample was CD8+ T cells sorted from blood, taken at week 24, from a patient treated with tofacitinib. These receptors came from a human donor with alopecia areata. Each CDR3 is given without its conserved first and last residue. The order of the fields is V gene, D gene, CDR3 protein. A D gene is named only where the DNA matches it firmly.

TRBV4-3 - ASSQDRELNTGELF
TRBV29-1 - SVEDWGGQGVNTEAF
TRBV27 - ASSLRGGNTEAF
TRBV6-5 - ASSFGYEQY
TRBV5-1 TRBD1 ASSLLDRGGSYEQY
TRBV6-6 TRBD2 ASSGSGGKTDTQY
TRBV7-2 - ASSLKHLYYEQY
TRBV7-9 TRBD2 ASSPTSGLNTGELF
TRBV4-2 - ASSQDGGPSGYGYT
TRBV15 TRBD1 ATSRVTGEGADTQY
TRBV9 - ASSPGGATYEQY
TRBV14 TRBD1 ASSQMTGGYEQY
TRBV7-2 - ASSLIGDTQY
TRBV4-3 TRBD1 ASSPTGGEHNEQF
TRBV21-1 - ASRKTGARETQY
TRBV29-1 - SVKGGLTDTQY
TRBV7-8 - ASSLDPGDYYNEQF
TRBV27 - ASTRGTHSSYNEQF
TRBV4-3 - ASSQEGTSYNEQF
TRBV11-2 - ASSLDAETQY
TRBV27 TRBD1 ASSPGTEYNEQF
TRBV7-9 TRBD2 ASSSHWGGLEGTDTQY
TRBV14 - ASSPEEEETQY
TRBV25-1 - ASSETENTEAF
TRBV29-1 - SVEDEQFGYT
TRBV5-6 TRBD1 ASSPGTGTDYGYT
TRBV19 - ASSKAGRAPDGYT
TRBV4-1 - ASSHPLSDEQF
TRBV4-3 - ASSQAPYSNQPQH
TRBV30 TRBD1 AWSPGTGNYNEQF
TRBV9 - ASSVFSSGELF
TRBV4-2 TRBD2 ASSQETSGSPYEQY